This TCR beta chain was found in a study of shared clonotypes between healthy human individuals. About this clone itself: The antigen remains undetermined.

Those who donated were healthy HIV-negative adults, with no recent acute infections or vaccinations reported. General observations from the study: Among donors, clonotype sharing was expected to be affected by sequencing depth. Depth was large, yet rarefaction showed that sorted-subset sequencing was incomplete.

Trimming stripped 3 bases from V and 5 bases from J, with 10 bases between. The CDR3 spans 13 residues. In germline, CDR1 is GTSNPN, CDR2 SVGIG (reference sequence). Every subset's genomic DNA went evenly onto several immunoSEQ plates. Data came from immunoSEQ multiplex PCR; TCRdb stores just in-frame clones and leaves some out. The sample holds 2 million to 2.5 million clones, 80% to 95% seen once. The TCR was taken from a man aged 18 to 35 in good health. Some clones in this sample may be carry-over from other donors' samples. The sample was naive CD4+ T cells from PBMCs. Subset specified: CD45RA+ positively selected. The rearrangement joins TRBV30 to TRBJ1-4; D uncertain. The CDR3 is CAWSRALNEKLFF. CDR3 nucleotides: TGTGCCTGGAGCCGGGCTTTGAATGAAAAACTGTTTTTT.